One sample yielded the 11 T cell receptor beta chains listed below, sequenced in a study of identical twins (dated by TCRdb to 2016 to 2017). Library construction relied on 5' RACE. Sequenced on an Illumina HiSeq 2000. In-frame beta chains were kept once TCRdb had trimmed the public reads at Q25 with fastp and called clones with MiXCR. Here each entry gathers all rows of one CDR3 protein and keeps the most common genes and DNA. Across this sample there are 500,000 to 700,000 distinct CDR3 sequences, with around 7.4% seen only once. 1.6% of the sample is in the top ten clones. This sample was shared with a second study, whose subject was yellow fever vaccine responses in identical twins.

Sequenced material: PBMCs. These receptors were taken from a woman aged 18-30 years in good health.

This clonotype has only a few counts. The chain uses TRBV10-3 and TRBJ2-6; TRBD1 matches at 7 bases. The CDR3 spans 16 residues. Looked up from germline, CDR1 is ENHRY and CDR2 is SYGVKD. V shed 4 bases and J 0 bases; nucleotides not matched to a gene: 3. This chain's CDR3 is CAISGTGNSGANVLTF. The CDR3 nucleotides read TGTGCCATCAGTGGGACAGGAAACTCTGGGGCCAACGTCCTGACTTTC.

The table lists this clonotype with many counts. The chain uses TRBV3-1 and TRBJ1-5; D gene ambiguous. Germline CDR1 is LGHDT and CDR2 is YNNKEL (reference sequence). CDR3 size: 14 residues. V was cut by 3 bases and J by 0 bases, with 6 bases left in between. The CDR3 DNA sequence: TGTGCCAGCAGCCAGTCTAGTAGCAATCAGCCCCAGCATTTT. It is translated as CASSQSSSNQPQHF.

This clonotype was detected a few times. The chain uses TRBV29-1 and TRBJ2-3, with 7 bases aligning to TRBD2. The CDR3 has 14 residues. Looked up from germline, CDR1 is SQVTM and CDR2 is ANQGSEA. The junction had 10 bases not matched to a gene; V was cut back by 8 bases and J by 2 bases. The CDR3 sequence: CSLGVRGVTDTQYF. The CDR3, as DNA: TGCAGCTTGGGGGTACGGGGGGTCACAGATACGCAGTATTTT.

This clonotype was seen a few times. The chain joins TRBV12-3 or TRBV12-4 to TRBJ2-3; D possibly corresponds to TRBD1 (6 bases). The V gene lost 3 bases and the J gene lost 5 bases, with 15 bases spanning the gap. The CDR3 is made up of 15 amino acids. The CDR3 protein is CASSFDVGAGDTQYF. CDR3 DNA sequence: TGTGCCAGCAGTTTTGACGTGGGGGCGGGAGATACGCAGTATTTT.

The table lists this clonotype with many counts. The chain uses TRBV5-1 and TRBJ2-1, with 7 bases aligning to TRBD2. CDR3 length: 15 residues. Germline values: CDR1 SGHRS, CDR2 YFSETQ. Losses at the gene ends were 7 bases for V and 0 bases for J; bases not matched to a gene: 7. The CDR3 bases are TGCGCCAGCGGCGCTAGCGGTAACTCCTACAATGAGCAGTTCTTC. Its translation: CASGASGNSYNEQFF.

As DNA, the CDR3 is TGTGCCAGCAGTTCAATAGGGACAGGGAATGAGCAGTTCTTC. This translates into CASSSIGTGNEQFF. V usage is TRBV27 and J usage is TRBJ2-1; 9 bases match TRBD1. Germline V CDR1 and CDR2: MNHEY, SMNVEV (reference sequence). CDR3 length equals 14 residues. J gave up 7 bases and V 4 bases, and 5 bases lay outside the gene matches.

This clonotype showed up many times. The chain employs TRBV12-3 or TRBV12-4 and TRBJ2-2; TRBD2 might be the D (5 bases). The length of the CDR3 is 14 residues. V lost 3 bases and J lost 7, with 12 bases in between. The DNA of the CDR3 is TGTGCCAGCAGTTTCCCAGGTGCGGGCGGGGAGCTGTTTTTT. This gives the protein CASSFPGAGGELFF.

This clonotype has only a few counts. V gene TRBV19 combines with J gene TRBJ2-2; D uncertain. The germline V gene has CDR1 LNHDA and CDR2 SQIVND (reference sequence). The CDR3 is 12 residues long. The V gene lost 9 bases and the J gene lost 3 bases, with 8 bases spanning the gap. The chain's CDR3 is CASVGHTGELFF. In DNA form, the CDR3 reads TGTGCCAGCGTGGGTCACACCGGGGAGCTGTTTTTT.

This chain joins TRBV5-1 and TRBJ2-1; D may be TRBD1 (6 bases). Germline assignment: CDR1 SGHRS and CDR2 YFSETQ. V lost 4 bases and J lost 0, with 14 bases in between. The CDR3 contains 16 residues. CDR3 DNA: TGCGCCAGCAGCCCTGGGACACCCAGCTCCTACAATGAGCAGTTCTTC. Translation: CASSPGTPSSYNEQFF.

This clonotype was counted many times. The chain recombines TRBV6-4 with TRBJ2-2, with no clear D. This CDR3 is built from 14 residues. CDR1 MRHNA and CDR2 SNTAGT come from the germline V gene. V gave up 2 bases and J gave up 3 bases, with 7 bases separating them. In nucleotides, the CDR3 is TGTGCCAGCAGTGACGGTCAGGACACCGGGGAGCTGTTTTTT. This codes for CASSDGQDTGELFF.

This clonotype was observed a few times. This sequence joins TRBV12-3 or TRBV12-4 and TRBJ1-4; D is undetermined. The CDR3 runs 14 residues. V lost 1 base and J 8 bases, leaving 11 bases between the germline ends. The CDR3 DNA follows: TGTGCCAGCAGTTTAGGGGGATCTGTCGAAAAACTGTTTTTT. It translates to CASSLGGSVEKLFF.